The present entry profiles one T cell receptor beta chain with its context. This entry is derived from a study of cytomegalovirus exposure and HLA in healthy donors. Repertoires were generated with immunoSEQ multiplex PCR, while TCRdb's copy carries only in-frame clones and drops some. The data show hundreds of thousands of clones, 90% seen once. Germline CDR1 MNHEY, CDR2 SMNVEV (reference sequence). The CDR3 is made up of 15 amino acids. Trimming cost V 4 bases and J 3 bases; bases outside gene matches: 9. The material sequenced was PBMCs. The sequence came from a woman younger than 45 in good health and CMV-seronegative. The chain links TRBV27 to TRBJ2-7, with 7 nucleotides matching TRBD2. The CDR3 bases are TGTGCCAGCAGTTCAAGGACTAGGAGCGGCTACGAGCAGTACTTC. Its translation: CASSSRTRSGYEQYF.